This T cell receptor (beta chain) was recovered during a study of T cells in Graves' hyperthyroidism and ophthalmopathy. Study-wide results and limits: The model's output predicted ophthalmopathy at a median of roughly 6 months prior to onset.

What was amplified from RNA transcripts were TCR beta CDR3 regions. Carried out on the TCR CDR3, a first-round RT-PCR used the HTBI primer set. TCRdb reprocessed the multiplex PCR reads via MiXCR and lists one record per CDR3 protein. The sample lists hundreds of thousands of distinct CDR3 sequences, 45% occurring once. The study excluded patients with uncontrolled infection, other autoimmune disease, pregnancy or lactation. This clonotype showed up just a few times. Its cognate antigen is unknown. The V gene lost 0 bases and the J gene lost 1 base, with 10 bases spanning the gap. Germline V lookup: CDR1 SGHRS, CDR2 YFSETQ. The CDR3 is 15 amino acids.

Sequenced sample: peripheral blood or thyroid tissue (not recorded which). This sequence originates from an adult man with Graves' disease, either hyperthyroidism or ophthalmopathy (not recorded which). The chain is built from TRBV5-1 and TRBJ1-1, with unresolved D. Here the CDR3 reads CASSLAVTRNTEAFF. The CDR3 DNA reads as TGCGCCAGCAGCTTGGCGGTTACTAGGAACACTGAAGCTTTCTTT.